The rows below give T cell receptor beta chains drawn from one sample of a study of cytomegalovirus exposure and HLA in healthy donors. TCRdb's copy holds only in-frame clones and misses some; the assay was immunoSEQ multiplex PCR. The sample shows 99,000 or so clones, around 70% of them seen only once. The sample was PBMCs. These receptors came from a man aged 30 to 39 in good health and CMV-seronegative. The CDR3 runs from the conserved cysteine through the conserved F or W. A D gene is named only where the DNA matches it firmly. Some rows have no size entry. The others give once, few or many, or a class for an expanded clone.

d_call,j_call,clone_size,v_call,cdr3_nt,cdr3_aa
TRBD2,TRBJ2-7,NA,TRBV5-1,TGCGCCAGCAGCTTGTCTCTAGCGGGGGCCTCCTACGAGCAGTACTTC,CASSLSLAGASYEQYF
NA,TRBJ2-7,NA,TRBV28,TGTGCCAGCAGTTTACCACAGACCTACGAGCAGTACTTC,CASSLPQTYEQYF
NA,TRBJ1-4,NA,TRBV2,TGTGCCAGCTCACTACGAGGAGATAATGAAAAACTGTTTTTT,CASSLRGDNEKLFF
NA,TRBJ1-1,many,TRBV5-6,TGTGCCAGCAGCTTGGGGTCAGTTCACGCAGCTTTCTTT,CASSLGSVHAAFF
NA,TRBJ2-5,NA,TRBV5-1,TGCGCCAGCAGCTCGGGACTCCAAGAGACCCAGTACTTC,CASSSGLQETQYF
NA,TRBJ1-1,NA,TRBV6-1,TGTGCCAGCGGTGTACTGACAGCCCGAGAAGCTTTCTTT,CASGVLTAREAFF
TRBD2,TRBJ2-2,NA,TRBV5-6,TGTGCCAGCAGCCAGACTAGCGGGAGGTTCACCGGGGAGCTGTTTTTT,CASSQTSGRFTGELFF
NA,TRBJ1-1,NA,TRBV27,TGTGCCAGCAGCCCGTGGGGGGGGCGCATGAACACTGAAGCTTTCTTT,CASSPWGGRMNTEAFF
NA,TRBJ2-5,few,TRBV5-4,TGTGCCAGCAGCTTAAATCCGAAGCTCCAAGAGACCCAGTACTTC,CASSLNPKLQETQYF
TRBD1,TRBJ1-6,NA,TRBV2,TGTGCCAGCAGTACCCAGACAGGGAATTCACCCCTCCACTTT,CASSTQTGNSPLHF
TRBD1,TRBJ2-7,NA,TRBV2,TGTGCCAGCAGTCCGACAGGGGGTCCCTACGAGCAGTACTTC,CASSPTGGPYEQYF
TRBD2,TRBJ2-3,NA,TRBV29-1,TGCAGCGCGGCGGGAGGTGCAGATACGCAGTATTTT,CSAAGGADTQYF
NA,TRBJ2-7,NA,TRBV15,TGTGCCACCAGCAGAGGTGGAGCGCTCTCCTACGAGCAGTACTTC,CATSRGGALSYEQYF
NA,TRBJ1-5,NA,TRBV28,TGTGCCAGCAGTTTATCCGGCGGGGCCGCCAATCAGCCCCAGCATTTT,CASSLSGGAANQPQHF
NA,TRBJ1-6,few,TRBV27,TGTGCCAGCAGTTGGCGCGGGACCGGGAGTTCACCCCTCCACTTT,CASSWRGTGSSPLHF
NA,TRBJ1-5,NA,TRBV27,TGTGCCAGCAGAAAAATGGGCCAGCCCCAGCATTTT,CASRKMGQPQHF
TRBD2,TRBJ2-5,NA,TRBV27,TGTGCCAGCAGTTTATTTGCGGGAGGCCAAGGGACCCAGTACTTC,CASSLFAGGQGTQYF
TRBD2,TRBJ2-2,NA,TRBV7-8,TGTGCCAGCAGCCTTACCTGGACTAGCGGGAACACCGGGGAGCTGTTTTTT,CASSLTWTSGNTGELFF
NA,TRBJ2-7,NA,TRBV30,TGTGCCTGGAGTGTTCGGTTGAGCTCCTACGAGCAGTACTTC,CAWSVRLSSYEQYF
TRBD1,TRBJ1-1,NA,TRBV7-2,TGTGCCAGCAGCCCTCCCCGGACAGGGGGTTGGACTGAAGCTTTCTTT,CASSPPRTGGWTEAFF
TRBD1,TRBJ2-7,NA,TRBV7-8,TGTGCCAGCAGCCGAAAGGACAGGAGGTCCTACGAGCAGTACTTC,CASSRKDRRSYEQYF
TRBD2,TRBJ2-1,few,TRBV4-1,TGCGCCAGCAGCCTCTTAGCGGGAGGCACCTACAATGAGCAGTTCTTC,CASSLLAGGTYNEQFF
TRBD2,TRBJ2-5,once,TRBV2,TGTGCCAGCAGGTTAGCGGGAGTAAGGCAAGAGACCCAGTACTTC,CASRLAGVRQETQYF
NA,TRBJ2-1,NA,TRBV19,TGTGCCAGTAGCCGACAGGGTGTGCGGGGTGAGCAGTTCTTC,CASSRQGVRGEQFF
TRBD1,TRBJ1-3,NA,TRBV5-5,TGTGCCAGCAGCTACGGGACAGGGAGAGGAAACACCATATATTTT,CASSYGTGRGNTIYF
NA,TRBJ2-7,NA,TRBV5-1,TGCGCCAGCAGCTTGGCCGAGGCTTCCTACTCCTACGAGCAGTACTTC,CASSLAEASYSYEQYF
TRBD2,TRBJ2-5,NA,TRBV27,TGTGCCAGCAGTTTATCGGGACTACCACTCCAAGAGACCCAGTACTTC,CASSLSGLPLQETQYF
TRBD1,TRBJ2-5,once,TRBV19,TGTGCCAGTAGTATAGATCATCTGACAGGGCGAGGGGAGACCCAGTACTTC,CASSIDHLTGRGETQYF
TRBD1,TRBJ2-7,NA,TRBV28,TGTGCCAGCAGTTTGGAGGGACAGGGCACCTACGAGCAGTACTTC,CASSLEGQGTYEQYF
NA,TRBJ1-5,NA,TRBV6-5,TGTGCCAGCAGTTACTCGTGGCAGGGCAATCAGCCCCAGCATTTT,CASSYSWQGNQPQHF
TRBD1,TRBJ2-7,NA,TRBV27,TGTGCCAGCAGTTTGCAGGGGGCCAACGAGCAGTACTTC,CASSLQGANEQYF